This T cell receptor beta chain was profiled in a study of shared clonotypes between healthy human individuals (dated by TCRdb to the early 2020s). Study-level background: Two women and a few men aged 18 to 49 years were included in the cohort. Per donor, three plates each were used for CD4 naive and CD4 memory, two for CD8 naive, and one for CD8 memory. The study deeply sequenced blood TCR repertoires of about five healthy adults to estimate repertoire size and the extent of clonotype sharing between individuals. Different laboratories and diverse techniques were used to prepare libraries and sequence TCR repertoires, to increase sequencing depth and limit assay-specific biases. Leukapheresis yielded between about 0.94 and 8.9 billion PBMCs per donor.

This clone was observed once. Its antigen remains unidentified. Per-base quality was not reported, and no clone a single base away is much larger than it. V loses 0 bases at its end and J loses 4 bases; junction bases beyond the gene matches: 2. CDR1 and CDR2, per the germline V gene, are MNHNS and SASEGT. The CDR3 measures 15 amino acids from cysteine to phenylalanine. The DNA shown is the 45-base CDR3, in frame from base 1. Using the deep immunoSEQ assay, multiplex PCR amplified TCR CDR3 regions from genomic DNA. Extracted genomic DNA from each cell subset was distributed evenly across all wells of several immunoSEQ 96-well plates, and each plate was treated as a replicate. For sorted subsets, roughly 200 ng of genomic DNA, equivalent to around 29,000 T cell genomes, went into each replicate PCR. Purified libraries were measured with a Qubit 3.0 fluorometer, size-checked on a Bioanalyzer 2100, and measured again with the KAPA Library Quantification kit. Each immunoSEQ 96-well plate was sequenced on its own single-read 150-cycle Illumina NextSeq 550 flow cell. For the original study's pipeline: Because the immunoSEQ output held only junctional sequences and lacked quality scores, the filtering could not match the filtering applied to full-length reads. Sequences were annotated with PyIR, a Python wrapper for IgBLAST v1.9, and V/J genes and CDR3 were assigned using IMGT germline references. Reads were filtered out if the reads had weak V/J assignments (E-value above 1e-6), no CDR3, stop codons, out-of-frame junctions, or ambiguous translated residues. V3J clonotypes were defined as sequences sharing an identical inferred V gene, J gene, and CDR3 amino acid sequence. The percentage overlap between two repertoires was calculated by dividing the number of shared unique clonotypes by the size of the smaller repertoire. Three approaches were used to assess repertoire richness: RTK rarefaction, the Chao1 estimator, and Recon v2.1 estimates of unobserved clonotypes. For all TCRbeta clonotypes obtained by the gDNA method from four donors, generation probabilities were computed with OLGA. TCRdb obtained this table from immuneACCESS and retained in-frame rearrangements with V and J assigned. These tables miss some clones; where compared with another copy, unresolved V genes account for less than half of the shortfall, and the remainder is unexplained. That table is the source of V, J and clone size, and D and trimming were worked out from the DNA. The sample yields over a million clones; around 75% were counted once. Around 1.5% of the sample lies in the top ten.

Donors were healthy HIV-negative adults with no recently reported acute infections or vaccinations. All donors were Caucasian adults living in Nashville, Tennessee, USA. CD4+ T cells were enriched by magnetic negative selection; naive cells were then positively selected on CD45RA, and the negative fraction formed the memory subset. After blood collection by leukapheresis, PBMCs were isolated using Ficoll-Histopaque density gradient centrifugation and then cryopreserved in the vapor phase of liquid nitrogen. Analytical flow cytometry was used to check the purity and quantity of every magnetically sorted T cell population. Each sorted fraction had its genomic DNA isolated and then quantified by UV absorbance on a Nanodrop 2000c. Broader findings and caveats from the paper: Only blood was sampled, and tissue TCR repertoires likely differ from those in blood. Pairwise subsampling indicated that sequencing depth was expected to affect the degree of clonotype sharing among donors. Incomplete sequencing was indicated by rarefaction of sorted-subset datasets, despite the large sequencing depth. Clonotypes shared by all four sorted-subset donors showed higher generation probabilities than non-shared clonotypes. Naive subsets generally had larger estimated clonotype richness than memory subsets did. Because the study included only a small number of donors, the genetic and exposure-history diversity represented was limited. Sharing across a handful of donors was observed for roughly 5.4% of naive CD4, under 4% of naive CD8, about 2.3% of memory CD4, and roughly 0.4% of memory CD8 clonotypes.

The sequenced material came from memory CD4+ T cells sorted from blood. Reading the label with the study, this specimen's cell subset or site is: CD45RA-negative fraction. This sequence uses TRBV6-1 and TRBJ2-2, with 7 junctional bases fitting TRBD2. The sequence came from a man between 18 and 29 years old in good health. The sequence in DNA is TGTGCCAGCAGTGAAGCGCGGGGGAGCACCGGGGAGCTGTTTTTT. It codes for CASSEARGSTGELFF.